This TCR beta chain comes out of a study of cytomegalovirus exposure and HLA in healthy donors. For the study at large: For the approximately 400 genotyped donors, 65% to 90% fell within the Caucasian-associated ancestry cluster.

Primers for the PCR totalled 60 Vbeta and 13 Jbeta. TCRdb's copy holds only in-frame clones and misses some; the assay was immunoSEQ multiplex PCR. The sample lists approximately 190,000 clones, 75% to 85% occurring once. Findings and caveats of the study: More clonal expansion characterized HLA-associated TCR beta chains than equally common others in a later analysis. The authors enumerated under 200 TCR beta chains as linked to cytomegalovirus.

A note on this clone: The antigen remains undetermined.

The length of the CDR3 is 13 residues. Germline values: CDR1 SGHNT, CDR2 YYREEE (reference sequence). Trimming removed 1 base from V and 3 bases from J, with 7 bases in between. The clonotype originates from a woman between 25 and 40 years old in good health and CMV-seropositive. J is TRBJ1-2 and V is TRBV5-4; tentatively, D is TRBD1 (6 bases). Sequencing was performed on PBMCs. This chain's CDR3 is CASSLNRDYGYTF. The CDR3 DNA is TGTGCCAGCAGCTTGAACAGGGACTATGGCTACACCTTC.